This entry lists 10 T cell receptor beta chains sequenced from one sample in a study of human T cells and chemical hapten exposure. Unfractionated whole blood yielded total RNA. Library construction involved attaching unique molecular identifiers to individual cDNA molecules, which allowed quantitative, reproducible TCR counting. In TCRdb, the reads were re-called with MiXCR into one record per CDR3 protein. The sample contains around 300 distinct CDR3 sequences, approximately 53% of which appear only once. Material: whole blood. These receptors all stem from a human donor who had alopecia or was a healthy volunteer (not recorded which). Some clones in this sample may be carry-over from other donors' samples. This table probably holds off-target reads from a library built for another chain.

This clonotype was seen only once. The chain combines TRBV7-2 with TRBJ2-3; the D gene is possibly TRBD2 (5 bases). Trimming stripped 6 bases from V and 2 bases from J, with 18 bases between. CDR1 is SGHTA and CDR2 is FQGNSA in the germline V gene. CDR3 size: 16 residues. The CDR3 DNA sequence: TGTGCCAGCAGTACCGGTGTAGAGAGGGTCACAGATACGCAGTATTTT. Translating gives CASSTGVERVTDTQYF.

To note about this clonotype: Here the CDR3 omits its conserved ending phenylalanine or tryptophan, so a read error is the likely source. The limits of the CDR3 on the DNA are not certain, so only TCRdb's listed CDR3 is given. The chain joins TRBV6-6 to TRBJ2-4; the table's D gene call, TRBD1, was not cross checked with the DNA. The CDR3 region is 12 residues in length, termini included. From germline, CDR1 is MNHNY and CDR2 SVGAGI (reference sequence). CDR3 residues: CASSTTPGPQGL.

The chain uses TRBV3-1 and TRBJ2-3; D call uncertain. Germline lookup yields CDR1 LGHDT and CDR2 YNNKEL (reference sequence). With 4 bases removed from V and 6 bases from J, the gap between germline ends came to 8 bases. The CDR3 runs to 12 residues. The chain's CDR3 is CASSPGSDTQYF. CDR3 nucleotides: TGTGCCAGCAGCCCCGGATCCGATACGCAGTATTTT.

The chain recombines TRBV6-2 or TRBV6-3 with TRBJ1-1, with a tentative D call TRBD1 (5 bases). This CDR3 is built from 13 residues. The V gene lost 5 bases and the J gene lost 5 bases, with 12 bases spanning the gap. Germline V lookup: CDR1 MNHEY, CDR2 SVGEGT. CDR3 protein: CASSPSGGTEAFF. The CDR3 DNA sequence: TGTGCCAGCAGTCCGTCGGGGGGGACTGAAGCTTTCTTT.

This clonotype was counted a few times. This chain joins TRBV20-1 and TRBJ2-3; tentatively, D is TRBD1 or TRBD2 (5 bases each). Germline CDR1 is DFQATT and CDR2 is SNEGSKA (reference sequence). V lost 3 bases and J lost 4, with 11 bases in between. The CDR3 sequence is 13 residues long. The CDR3 region is CSASLLGADTQYF. The CDR3 bases are TGCAGTGCTAGCCTACTGGGGGCAGATACGCAGTATTTT.

V usage is TRBV7-9 and J usage is TRBJ2-7; possibly TRBD1 for D (5 bases). V was clipped by 5 bases and J by 3 bases, with 8 bases between them. Germline CDR1 reads SEHNR; CDR2 reads FQNEAQ (reference sequence). There are 12 residues in the CDR3. CDR3 region: CASSAQGYEQYF. Here the CDR3 DNA reads TGTGCCAGCAGCGCGCAGGGCTACGAGCAGTACTTC.

The V and J genes are TRBV5-1 and TRBJ2-4; D is perhaps TRBD2 (6 bases). Per the germline V gene, CDR1 is SGHRS and CDR2 is YFSETQ. V lost 3 bases, J lost 8 bases, and 12 bases lay in between. The CDR3 is 13 residues long. Here the CDR3 DNA reads TGCGCCAGCAGCTGGACCGGCGGGGACATTCAGTACTTC. It encodes CASSWTGGDIQYF. Together with reference TRBV5-1 and TRBJ2-4, the CDR3 gives the full variable domain: KAGVTQTPRYLIKTRGQQVTLSCSPISGHRSVSWYQQTPGQGLQFLFEYFSETQRNKGNFPGRFSGRQFSNSRSEMNVSTLELGDSALYLCASSWTGGDIQYFGAGTRLSVL.

The rearrangement links TRBV6-2 or TRBV6-3 to TRBJ2-5; TRBD1 is a possible D gene (6 bases). The CDR3 covers 14 residues. Between the trimmed V and J ends, which lost 6 bases and 4 bases, there was a span of 15 bases. Germline assignment: CDR1 MNHEY and CDR2 SVGEGT. For the CDR3, the DNA is TGTGCCAGCAGCCTTGGACAGCCCCCAGAGACCCAGTACTTC. It encodes CASSLGQPPETQYF.

This clonotype was seen only once. The chain employs TRBV28 and TRBJ2-7; 7 nucleotides align to TRBD1. The CDR3 length is 13 residues. Germline CDR1 MDHEN, CDR2 SYDVKM. Unmatched junction bases numbered 5, after V lost 5 bases and J lost 4 bases. The CDR3 here is CASSPPQGYEQYF. CDR3 in DNA: TGTGCCAGCAGTCCTCCACAGGGGTACGAGCAGTACTTC.

The table lists this clonotype with a few counts. This chain connects TRBV4-1 to TRBJ1-5; D gene unclear. Germline CDR1 is MGHRA and CDR2 is YSYEKL. V dropped 0 bases and J dropped 2 bases, with 11 bases sitting between them. This CDR3 is built from 16 residues. CDR3 nucleotide sequence: TGCGCCAGCAGCCAAGATGGGCCCGGCGGCAATCAGCCCCAGCATTTT. As protein: CASSQDGPGGNQPQHF.